The clone carrying this T cell receptor beta chain came up many times. No antigen is known for it. After removal of 1 base from V and 4 bases from J, the junction contained 3 bases not matched to a gene. The length of the CDR3 is 16 residues. Germline CDR1 reads LNHNV; CDR2 reads YYDKDF (reference sequence). This record comes from a study of read filtering for tumor transcriptome and immune sequencing. General study findings and limits: IR-seq captured clonotypes deeper and more reliably than RNA-seq. Dropping single-read clonotypes raised IR-seq and RNA-seq shared-clonotype correlation.

The library was built from roughly 400 ng RNA with molecular barcoded adaptors for alpha/delta and beta/gamma chains. TCRdb reprocessed the reads with MiXCR, giving one entry per CDR3 protein. In the table there are some 50,000 distinct CDR3 sequences, 15% to 20% of which are singletons. This rearrangement joins TRBV15 to TRBJ2-1, with 11 bases aligning to TRBD2. This receptor was identified in a donor aged 40 or over with multiple myeloma. Specimen: a population of CD138-negative cells sorted from bone marrow. The CDR3: CATSRGLAGRYNEQFF. CDR3 sequence (DNA): TGTGCCACCAGCAGAGGACTAGCGGGGAGGTACAATGAGCAGTTCTTC.